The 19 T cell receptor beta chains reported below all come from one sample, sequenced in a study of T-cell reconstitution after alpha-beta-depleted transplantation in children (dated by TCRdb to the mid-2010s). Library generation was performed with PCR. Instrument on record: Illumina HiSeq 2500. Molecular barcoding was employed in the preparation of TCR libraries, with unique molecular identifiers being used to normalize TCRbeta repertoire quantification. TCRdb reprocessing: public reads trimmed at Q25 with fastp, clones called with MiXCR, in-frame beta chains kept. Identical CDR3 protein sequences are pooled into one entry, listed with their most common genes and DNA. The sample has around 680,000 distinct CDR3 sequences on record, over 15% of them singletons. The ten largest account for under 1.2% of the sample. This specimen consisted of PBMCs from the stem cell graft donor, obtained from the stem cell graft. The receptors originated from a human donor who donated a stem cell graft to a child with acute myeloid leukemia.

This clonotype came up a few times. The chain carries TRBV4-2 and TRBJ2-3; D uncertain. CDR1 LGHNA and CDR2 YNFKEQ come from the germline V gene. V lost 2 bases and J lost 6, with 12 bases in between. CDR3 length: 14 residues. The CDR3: CASSQPPITDTQYF. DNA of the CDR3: TGTGCCAGCAGCCAACCTCCAATTACGGATACGCAGTATTTT.

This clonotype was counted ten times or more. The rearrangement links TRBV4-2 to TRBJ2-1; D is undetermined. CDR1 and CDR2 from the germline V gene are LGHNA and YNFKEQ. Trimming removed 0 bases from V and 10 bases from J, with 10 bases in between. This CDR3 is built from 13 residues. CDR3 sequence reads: CASSQDSPSEQFF. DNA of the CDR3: TGTGCCAGCAGCCAAGATTCACCCTCAGAGCAGTTCTTC.

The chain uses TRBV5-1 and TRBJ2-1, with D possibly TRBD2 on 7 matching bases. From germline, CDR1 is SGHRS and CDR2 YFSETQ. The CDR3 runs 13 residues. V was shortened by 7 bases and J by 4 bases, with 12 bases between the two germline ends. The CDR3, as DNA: TGCGCCAGCCACGAGGGGGGGTACAATGAGCAGTTCTTC. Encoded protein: CASHEGGYNEQFF.

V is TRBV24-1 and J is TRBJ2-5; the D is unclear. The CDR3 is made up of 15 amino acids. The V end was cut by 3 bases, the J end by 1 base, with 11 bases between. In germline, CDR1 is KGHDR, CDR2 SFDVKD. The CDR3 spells CATSDTTDFQETQYF. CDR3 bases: TGTGCCACCAGTGATACTACCGATTTCCAAGAGACCCAGTACTTC.

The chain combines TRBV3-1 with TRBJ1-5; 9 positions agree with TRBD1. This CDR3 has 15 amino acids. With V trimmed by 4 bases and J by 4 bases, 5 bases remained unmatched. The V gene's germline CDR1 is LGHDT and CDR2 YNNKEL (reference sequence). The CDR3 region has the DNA TGTGCCAGCAGCCCGCGGGACAGGGAAAATCAGCCCCAGCATTTT. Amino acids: CASSPRDRENQPQHF.

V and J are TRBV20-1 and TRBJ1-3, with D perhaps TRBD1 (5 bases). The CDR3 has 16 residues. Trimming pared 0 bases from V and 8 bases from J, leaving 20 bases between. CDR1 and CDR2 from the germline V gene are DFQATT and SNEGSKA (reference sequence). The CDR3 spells CSARDIRAPPADTIYF. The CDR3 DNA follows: TGCAGTGCTAGAGATATCAGGGCCCCCCCGGCGGACACCATATATTTT.

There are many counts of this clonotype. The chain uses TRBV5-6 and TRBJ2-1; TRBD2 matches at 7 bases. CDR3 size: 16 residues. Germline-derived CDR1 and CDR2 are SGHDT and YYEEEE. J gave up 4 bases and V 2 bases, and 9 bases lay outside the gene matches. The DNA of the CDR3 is TGTGCCAGCAGCTTAACTTCGGGGAGGGAATACAATGAGCAGTTCTTC. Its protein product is CASSLTSGREYNEQFF.

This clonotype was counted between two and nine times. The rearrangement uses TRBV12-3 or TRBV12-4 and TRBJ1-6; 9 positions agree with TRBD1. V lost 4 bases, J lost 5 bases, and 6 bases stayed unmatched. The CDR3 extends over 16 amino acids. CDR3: CASSSTRDRDNSPLHF. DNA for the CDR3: TGTGCCAGCAGTTCTACCCGGGACAGGGATAATTCACCCCTCCACTTT.

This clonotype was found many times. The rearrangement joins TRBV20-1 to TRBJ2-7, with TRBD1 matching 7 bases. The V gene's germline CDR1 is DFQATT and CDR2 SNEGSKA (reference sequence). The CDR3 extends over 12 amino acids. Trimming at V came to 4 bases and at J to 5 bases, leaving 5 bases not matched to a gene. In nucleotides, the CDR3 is TGCAGTGCTAAGACAGGGTTCAACGAGCAGTACGTC. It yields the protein CSAKTGFNEQYV.

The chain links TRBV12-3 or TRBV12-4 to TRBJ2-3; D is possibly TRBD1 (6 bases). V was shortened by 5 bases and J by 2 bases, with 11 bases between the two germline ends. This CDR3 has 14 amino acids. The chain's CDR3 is CASSRTETTDTQYF. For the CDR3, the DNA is TGTGCCAGCAGTAGGACAGAGACCACAGATACGCAGTATTTT.

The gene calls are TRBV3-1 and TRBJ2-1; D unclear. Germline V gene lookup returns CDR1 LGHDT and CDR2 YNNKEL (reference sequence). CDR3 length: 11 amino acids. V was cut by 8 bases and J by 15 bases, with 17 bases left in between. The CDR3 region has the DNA TGTGCCAGCTCGATTGGGCGACGGCGGTTCTTC. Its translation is CASSIGRRRFF.

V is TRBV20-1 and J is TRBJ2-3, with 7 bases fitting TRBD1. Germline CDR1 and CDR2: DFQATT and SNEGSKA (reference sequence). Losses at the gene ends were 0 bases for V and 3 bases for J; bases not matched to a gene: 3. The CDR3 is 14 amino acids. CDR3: CSARDSRGTDTQYF. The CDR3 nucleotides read TGCAGTGCTAGAGACAGCAGGGGGACAGATACGCAGTATTTT.

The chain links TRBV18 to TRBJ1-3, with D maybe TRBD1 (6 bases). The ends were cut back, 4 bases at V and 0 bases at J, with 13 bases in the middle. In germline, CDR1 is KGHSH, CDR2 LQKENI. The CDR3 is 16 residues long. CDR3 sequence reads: CASSRGQPSSGNTIYF. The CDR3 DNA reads TGTGCCAGCTCACGAGGACAGCCTAGCTCTGGAAACACCATATATTTT. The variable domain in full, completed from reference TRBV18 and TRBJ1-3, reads NAGVMQNPRHLVRRRGQEARLRCSPMKGHSHVYWYRQLPEEGLKFMVYLQKENIIDESGMPKERFSAEFPKEGPSILRIQQVVRGDSAAYFCASSRGQPSSGNTIYFGEGSWLTVV.

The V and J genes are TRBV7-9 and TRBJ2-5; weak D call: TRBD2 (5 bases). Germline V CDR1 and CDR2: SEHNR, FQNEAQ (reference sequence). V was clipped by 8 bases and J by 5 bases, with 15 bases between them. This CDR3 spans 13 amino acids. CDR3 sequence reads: CASLNEGKETQYF. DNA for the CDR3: TGTGCCAGCCTAAATGAGGGAAAGGAGACCCAGTACTTC.

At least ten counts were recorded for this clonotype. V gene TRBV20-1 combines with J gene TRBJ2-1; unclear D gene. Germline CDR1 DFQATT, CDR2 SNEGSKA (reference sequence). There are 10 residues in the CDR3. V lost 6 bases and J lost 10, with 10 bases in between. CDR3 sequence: CSASDLEQFF. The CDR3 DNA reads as TGCAGTGCCAGCGACTTAGAGCAGTTCTTC.

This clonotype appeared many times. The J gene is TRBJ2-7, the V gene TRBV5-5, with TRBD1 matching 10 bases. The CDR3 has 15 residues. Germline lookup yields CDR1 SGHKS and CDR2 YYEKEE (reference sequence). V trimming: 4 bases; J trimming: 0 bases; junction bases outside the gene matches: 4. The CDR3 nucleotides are TGTGCCAGCAGCCCGGGACAGGGGAGCTCCTACGAGCAGTACGTC. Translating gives CASSPGQGSSYEQYV.

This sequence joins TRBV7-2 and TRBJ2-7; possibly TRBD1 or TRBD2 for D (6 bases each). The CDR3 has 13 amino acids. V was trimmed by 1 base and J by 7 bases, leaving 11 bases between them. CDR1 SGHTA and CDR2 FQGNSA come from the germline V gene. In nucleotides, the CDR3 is TGTGCCAGCAGCTTAGTCCAGGGGAGGGAGCAGTACGTC. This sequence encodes CASSLVQGREQYV.

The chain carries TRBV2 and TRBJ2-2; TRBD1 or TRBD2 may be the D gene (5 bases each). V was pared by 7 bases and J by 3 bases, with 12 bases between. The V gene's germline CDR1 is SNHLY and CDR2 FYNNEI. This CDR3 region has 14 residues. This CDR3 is CASTWGFYTGELFF. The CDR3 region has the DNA TGTGCCAGCACGTGGGGGTTTTACACCGGGGAGCTGTTTTTT.

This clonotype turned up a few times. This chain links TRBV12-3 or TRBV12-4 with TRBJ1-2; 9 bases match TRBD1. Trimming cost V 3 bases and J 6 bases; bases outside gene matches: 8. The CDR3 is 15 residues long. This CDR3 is CASSLGGGQGHGYTF. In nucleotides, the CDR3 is TGTGCCAGCAGTTTGGGAGGGGGACAGGGCCATGGCTACACCTTC.